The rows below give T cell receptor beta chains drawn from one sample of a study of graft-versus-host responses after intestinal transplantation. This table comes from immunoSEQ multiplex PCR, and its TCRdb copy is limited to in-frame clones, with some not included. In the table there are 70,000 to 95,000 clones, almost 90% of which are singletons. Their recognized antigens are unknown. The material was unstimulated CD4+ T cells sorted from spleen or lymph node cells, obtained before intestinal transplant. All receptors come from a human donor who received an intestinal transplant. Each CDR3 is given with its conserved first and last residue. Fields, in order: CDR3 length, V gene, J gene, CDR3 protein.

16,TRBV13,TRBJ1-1,CASSRPGTGRTAEAFF
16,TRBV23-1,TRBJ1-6,CASNRQGSSYNSPLHF
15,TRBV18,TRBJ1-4,CASSPPLGGREKLFF
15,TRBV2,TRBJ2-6,CASSVGGSGANVLTF
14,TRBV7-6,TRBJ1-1,CASSLAPRGTEAFF
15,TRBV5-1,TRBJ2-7,CASSYGLAGTYEQYF
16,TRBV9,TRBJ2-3,CASSVESGRITDTQYF
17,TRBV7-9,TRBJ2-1,CASSHSPFGGSYNEQFF
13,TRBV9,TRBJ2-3,CASRGLVADTQYF
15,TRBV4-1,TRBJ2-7,CASSQPNRGNYEQYF
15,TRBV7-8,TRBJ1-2,CASSLGWGADYGYTF
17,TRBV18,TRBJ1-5,CASSPGQGLGSNQPQHF
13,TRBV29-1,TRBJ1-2,CSTPDRATYGYTF
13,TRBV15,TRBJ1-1,CATSRTGGTEAFF
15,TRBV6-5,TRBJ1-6,CASSYYSGEEYPLHF
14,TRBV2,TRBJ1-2,CASSERWGVGGYTF
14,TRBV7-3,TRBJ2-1,CASKLAGGYNEQFF
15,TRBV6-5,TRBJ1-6,CASREAGSRNSPLHF
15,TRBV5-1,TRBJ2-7,CASSLEAVGESEQYF
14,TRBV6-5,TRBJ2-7,CASSAHRGPGEQYF